Described below is a single TCR beta chain sequence and its context. The data originate from a study of cytomegalovirus exposure and HLA in healthy donors. TCRdb keeps only in-frame clones here, not all; method: immunoSEQ multiplex PCR. The sample consists of 150,000 to 180,000 clones, around 88% of them appearing once. The CDR3 spans 15 residues. V was shortened by 0 bases and J by 4 bases, with 9 bases between the two germline ends. Germline loops: CDR1 LNHNV, CDR2 YYDKDF (reference sequence). The sequence derives from a man aged 18 to 29 in good health and CMV-seropositive. The chain uses TRBV15 and TRBJ1-4; D is possibly TRBD1 (5 bases). The sequenced sample consisted of PBMCs. The CDR3, as DNA: TGTGCCACCAGCAGAGATCAGGGTGGTAATGAAAAACTGTTTTTT. It codes for CATSRDQGGNEKLFF.